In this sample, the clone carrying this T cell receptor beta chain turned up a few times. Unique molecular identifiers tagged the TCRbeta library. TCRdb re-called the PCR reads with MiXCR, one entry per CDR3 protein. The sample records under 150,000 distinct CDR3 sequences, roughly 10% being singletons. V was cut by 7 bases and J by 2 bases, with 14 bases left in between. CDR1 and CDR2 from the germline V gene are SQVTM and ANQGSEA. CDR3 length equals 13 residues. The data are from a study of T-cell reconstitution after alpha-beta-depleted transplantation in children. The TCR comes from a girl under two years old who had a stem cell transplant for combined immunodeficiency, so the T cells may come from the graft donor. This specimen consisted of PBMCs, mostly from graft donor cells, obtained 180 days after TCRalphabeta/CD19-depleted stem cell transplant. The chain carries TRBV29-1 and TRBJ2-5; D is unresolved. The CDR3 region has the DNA TGCAGCGCCGCCCCCAGGAGACAAGAGACCCAGTACTTC. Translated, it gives CSAAPRRQETQYF.